Shown below are 5 T cell receptor beta chains from a single sample sequenced in a study of OX40 agonist ivuxolimab in advanced cancers. Only in-frame clones appear in the TCRdb table, and some are missing; sequencing was by immunoSEQ multiplex PCR. The data hold roughly 80,000 clones, with approximately 92% observed a single time. Specimen: CD4+ or CD8+ T cells sorted from blood, collected in a trial of the OX40 agonist ivuxolimab. The receptors originated from an adult with an advanced solid tumor such as melanoma, head and neck, liver or kidney cancer.

V is TRBV2 and J is TRBJ2-7, with 14 bases fitting TRBD2. The CDR3 runs to 13 residues. V lost 8 bases to trimming and J lost 7 bases; unmatched junction nucleotides: 4. CDR1 is SNHLY and CDR2 is FYNNEI in the germline V gene. The chain's CDR3 is CASGTSGSGEQYF. The CDR3 nucleotides are TGTGCCAGCGGGACTAGCGGGAGTGGAGAGCAGTACTTC.

The rearrangement uses TRBV27 and TRBJ2-7; 9 bases agree with TRBD1. Trimming removed 6 bases from V and 5 bases from J; junction bases left unmatched: 11. This CDR3 contains 15 residues. Germline CDR1 MNHEY, CDR2 SMNVEV (reference sequence). As DNA, the CDR3 is TGTGCCAGCAGCGTCAATCCGACAGGGGGACACGAGCAGTACTTC. As protein: CASSVNPTGGHEQYF.

The chain joins TRBV27 to TRBJ1-3; possibly TRBD1 for D (5 bases). The CDR3 contains 14 residues. Germline loops: CDR1 MNHEY, CDR2 SMNVEV (reference sequence). V lost 6 bases, J lost 0 bases, and 9 bases lay in between. In nucleotides, the CDR3 is TGTGCCAGCAGCCTACAGGCCTCTGGAAACACCATATATTTT. Its protein is CASSLQASGNTIYF.

A remark on this clone: The germline gene is not matched at one end of the junction; a read error may be the cause. The J gene is TRBJ1-2, the V gene TRBV30, with TRBD1 identical over 7 bases. CDR1 GTSNPN and CDR2 SVGIG come from the germline V gene (reference sequence). The CDR3 is made up of 13 amino acids. In DNA, the CDR3 is TGTGCCTGGAGTTCAGGGGGTAACTTTGGCTACACCTTC. Translation: CAWSSGGNFGYTF.

V usage is TRBV10-3 and J usage is TRBJ1-3; perhaps TRBD1 as D (5 bases). The CDR3 contains 15 residues. The germline V gene encodes CDR1 ENHRY and CDR2 SYGVKD. V lost 6 bases to trimming and J lost 0 bases, with 12 bases between them. This CDR3 is CAIRSGLRSGNTIYF. CDR3 in DNA: TGTGCCATCAGATCGGGACTCCGCTCTGGAAACACCATATATTTT.